The text below deals with one TCR beta chain. As yet, its antigen is unknown. These data belong to a study of cytotoxic CD8 clonotypes in ibrutinib-treated CLL. Study at large: Samples yielded averages of 255,043 productive templates and around 99,000 productive rearrangements.

With sequencing, the targeted depth ranged from 1 in 200,000 to 1 in 1 million T cells. TCRdb's copy holds only in-frame clones and misses some; the assay was immunoSEQ multiplex PCR. The sample holds more than 200,000 clones, just over 70% seen once. The length of the CDR3 is 15 residues. Trimming left V 6 bases short and J 7 bases short, with 20 bases between. Germline V gene sequence: CDR1 SGHAT, CDR2 FQNNGV. Study-level findings and limits: Different sampling times were used for sustained-remission and progressing patients.

The sequence was collected from a human donor with chronic lymphocytic leukemia. The chain couples TRBV11-2 to TRBJ2-3, with D possibly matching TRBD2 (6 bases). Sequences were derived from PBMCs, sampled after 12 months of ibrutinib treatment. This chain's CDR3 is CASSEYLAAGNTQYF. In DNA form, the CDR3 reads TGTGCCAGCAGTGAATACTTAGCGGCTGGTAATACGCAGTATTTT.